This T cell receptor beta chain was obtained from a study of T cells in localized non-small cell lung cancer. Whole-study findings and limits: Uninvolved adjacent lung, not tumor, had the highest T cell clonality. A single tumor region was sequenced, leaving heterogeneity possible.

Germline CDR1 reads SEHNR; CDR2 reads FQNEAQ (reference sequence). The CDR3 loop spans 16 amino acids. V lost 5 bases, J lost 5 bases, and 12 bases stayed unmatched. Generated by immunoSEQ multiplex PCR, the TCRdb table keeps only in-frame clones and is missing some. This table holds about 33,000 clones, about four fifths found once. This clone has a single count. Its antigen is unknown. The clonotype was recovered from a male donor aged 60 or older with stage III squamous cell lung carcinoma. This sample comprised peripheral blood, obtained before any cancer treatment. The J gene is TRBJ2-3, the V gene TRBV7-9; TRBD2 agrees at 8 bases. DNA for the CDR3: TGTGCCAGCAGCCTCCTAAGTAGCGGGGTCGGAGATACGCAGTATTTT. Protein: CASSLLSSGVGDTQYF. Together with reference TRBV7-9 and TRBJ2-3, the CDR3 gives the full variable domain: DTGVSQNPRHKITKRGQNVTFRCDPISEHNRLYWYRQTLGQGPEFLTYFQNEAQLEKSRLLSDRFSAERPKGSFSTLEIQRTEQGDSAMYLCASSLLSSGVGDTQYFGPGTRLTVL.